A single sample is the source of the 17 T cell receptor beta chains below, sequenced in a study of T cells in Graves' hyperthyroidism and ophthalmopathy. Researchers amplified the TCR beta CDR3 regions from RNA transcripts. The primer set for the first-round RT-PCR of the TCR CDR3 was HTBI. TCRdb analysed the multiplex PCR reads with MiXCR anew, one entry per CDR3 protein. This table holds about 350,000 distinct CDR3 sequences, 15% to 20% found once. Sequenced: blood. These receptors originate from a woman between 40 and 50 years old with Graves' ophthalmopathy.

This clonotype was detected ten times or more. V usage is TRBV7-2 and J usage is TRBJ1-2; D is undetermined. Germline V lookup: CDR1 SGHTA, CDR2 FQGNSA. The length of the CDR3 is 13 residues. V was trimmed by 5 bases and J by 7 bases, leaving 14 bases between them. CDR3 sequence: CASSPHPTSGYTF. The CDR3 DNA follows: TGTGCCAGCAGCCCACACCCTACCAGTGGCTACACCTTC.

In this sample, this clonotype turned up a few times. One junction end disagrees with the germline gene, perhaps due to a read error. The rearrangement links TRBV3-1 to TRBJ2-3, with 8 bases matching TRBD2. The germline V gene has CDR1 LGHDT and CDR2 YNNKEL (reference sequence). The CDR3 spans 13 residues. The CDR3 spells CASSQDFGTRMHF. DNA of the CDR3: TGTGCCAGCAGCCAAGATTTTGGGACTAGGATGCATTTT.

This clonotype was picked up many times. The rearrangement joins TRBV12-3 or TRBV12-4 to TRBJ2-4, with D perhaps TRBD1 (6 bases). The CDR3 spans 16 residues. Trimming took 6 bases from V and 3 from J, leaving 18 bases between them. The CDR3 nucleotides read TGTGCCAGCAGCAAGGGCACACAGGGCGGCAAAAACATTCAGTACTTC. Its protein is CASSKGTQGGKNIQYF.

This clonotype appeared many times. This chain uses TRBV29-1 with TRBJ2-7; 8 bases agree with TRBD1. After removal of 3 bases from V and 3 bases from J, the junction contained 7 bases not matched to a gene. Per germline, CDR1 SQVTM and CDR2 ANQGSEA. The CDR3 is 14 residues long. For the CDR3, the DNA is TGCAGCGTTGAGTACCCAGGGGGCTACTACGAGCAGTACTTC. This encodes CSVEYPGGYYEQYF.

This clonotype was found many times. CDR3 protein: CASSLGATSGYEQYF. The CDR3 DNA reads as TGTGCCAGCAGCTTAGGTGCGACTAGCGGCTACGAGCAGTACTTC. The chain carries TRBV7-8 and TRBJ2-7; 9 nucleotides line up with TRBD2. Trimming took 1 base from V and 3 from J; bases not matched to a gene: 4. This CDR3 is built from 15 residues. Germline V gene lookup returns CDR1 SGHVS and CDR2 FQNEAQ.

The chain employs TRBV30 and TRBJ1-5; 9 nucleotides agree with TRBD1. The CDR3 loop spans 15 amino acids. CDR1 is GTSNPN and CDR2 is SVGIG in the germline V gene (reference sequence). Trimming cost V 1 base and J 1 base; bases outside gene matches: 2. The CDR3 bases are TGTGCCTGGAGTGAGGGGACAGGGAGCAATCAGCCCCAGCATTTT. Its protein product is CAWSEGTGSNQPQHF.

This clonotype was counted ten times or more. The V call is TRBV2, the J call TRBJ2-2, with 10 bases that match TRBD2. The ends lost 6 bases at V and 4 bases at J; junction bases unmatched: 8. This CDR3 contains 16 residues. Germline V lookup: CDR1 SNHLY, CDR2 FYNNEI. CDR3 amino acids: CASRDRRLAGTGELFF. CDR3 bases: TGTGCCAGCAGGGACCGACGACTAGCGGGCACCGGGGAGCTGTTTTTT.

This clonotype appeared many times. V gene TRBV27 combines with J gene TRBJ2-7; D perhaps matches TRBD2 (6 bases). Trimming cost V 6 bases and J 2 bases, with 11 bases left between them. The CDR3 is 13 residues long. Germline V lookup: CDR1 MNHEY, CDR2 SMNVEV (reference sequence). The CDR3 nucleotides are TGTGCCAGCAGCCCGGGGGTCGCCTACGAGCAGTACTTC. This encodes CASSPGVAYEQYF.

This clonotype was counted at least ten times. This chain links TRBV5-1 with TRBJ2-2, with D perhaps TRBD1 (7 bases). Trimming stripped 0 bases from V and 4 bases from J, with 13 bases between. Germline CDR1 SGHRS, CDR2 YFSETQ. The CDR3 is 16 residues long. CDR3 in DNA: TGCGCCAGCAGCTTGGTAGGCGGGGACAGCACCGGGGAGCTGTTTTTT. It yields the protein CASSLVGGDSTGELFF. The whole variable domain, filled in from reference TRBV5-1 and TRBJ2-2, reads KAGVTQTPRYLIKTRGQQVTLSCSPISGHRSVSWYQQTPGQGLQFLFEYFSETQRNKGNFPGRFSGRQFSNSRSEMNVSTLELGDSALYLCASSLVGGDSTGELFFGEGSRLTVL.

This clonotype occurred many times. The genes are TRBV12-3 or TRBV12-4 and TRBJ1-1; 10 bases match TRBD1. V was pared by 7 bases and J by 3 bases, with 5 bases of the junction left unmatched. The CDR3 extends over 14 amino acids. The CDR3 bases are TGTGCCAGCACCAGGACAGGGGGAGACACTGAAGCTTTCTTT. Amino acid sequence: CASTRTGGDTEAFF.

This clonotype was seen at least ten times. The CDR3 region is CASRLPRTGGAGRRAAEAFF. The DNA for the CDR3 is TGTGCCAGCAGACTCCCCCGGACAGGGGGCGCCGGTAGACGGGCGGCTGAAGCTTTCTTT. The chain carries TRBV6-5 and TRBJ1-1, with TRBD1 identical over 11 bases. The CDR3 is 20 amino acids. V lost 6 bases to trimming and J lost 6 bases; unmatched junction nucleotides: 24. Per the germline V gene, CDR1 is MNHEY and CDR2 is SVGAGI.

This clonotype was recorded many times. One junction end disagrees with the germline gene, perhaps due to a read error. The chain employs TRBV12-3 or TRBV12-4 and TRBJ1-1; the D gene is possibly TRBD1 (6 bases). The CDR3 is made up of 14 amino acids. In DNA, the CDR3 is TGTGCCAGCAGTTTGCGGGGGCGGTGGACTGGAGCTTTCTTT. Translation: CASSLRGRWTGAFF.

The table lists this clonotype with many counts. This chain uses TRBV12-3 or TRBV12-4 with TRBJ2-5; 9 bases align to TRBD2. This CDR3 comprises 14 residues. V shed 5 bases, J shed 5 bases, and the junction held 6 bases outside the gene matches. The CDR3 loop reads CASSPGLAWETQYF. CDR3 sequence (DNA): TGTGCCAGCAGTCCGGGACTAGCCTGGGAGACCCAGTACTTC.

This clonotype has a count of ten or more. The chain recombines TRBV10-1 with TRBJ2-2; no firm D call. The germline V and J ends were trimmed by 4 bases and 7 bases, with 7 bases remaining between them. Germline V gene lookup returns CDR1 WNHNN and CDR2 SYGVQD (reference sequence). The CDR3 is made up of 12 amino acids. The CDR3, as DNA: TGCGCCAGCAGTGCATGGAGCGGGGAGCTGTTTTTT. Protein sequence: CASSAWSGELFF.

Regarding this clonotype: A single base separates this from a much larger clone, so it may be a read error. This rearrangement joins TRBV3-1 to TRBJ1-5; 10 bases match TRBD1. This CDR3 has 16 residues. The germline CDR1 and CDR2 sequences are LGHDT and YNNKEL (reference sequence). CDR3 sequence (DNA): TGTGCCATCAGCCAAGGAGGGACAGGGGAAAATCAGCCCCAGCATTTT. Amino acid sequence: CAISQGGTGENQPQHF.

This clonotype was observed many times. V usage is TRBV24-1 and J usage is TRBJ2-5; 8 bases align to TRBD2. The germline V gene encodes CDR1 KGHDR and CDR2 SFDVKD. V trimming: 4 bases; J trimming: 5 bases; junction bases outside the gene matches: 8. CDR3 length: 15 amino acids. The CDR3 protein is CATSDAGGGEETQYF. The CDR3 bases are TGTGCCACCAGTGACGCGGGAGGAGGGGAGGAGACCCAGTACTTC.

This clonotype has at least ten counts. The genes are TRBV28 and TRBJ2-7, with no clear D. This CDR3 region has 11 residues. Per germline, CDR1 MDHEN and CDR2 SYDVKM. V was pared by 4 bases and J by 6 bases, with 7 bases between. The CDR3 bases are TGTGCCAGCAGTTCCCGTTTCGAGCAGTACTTC. Its translation is CASSSRFEQYF. Complete variable domain (other parts from reference TRBV28 and TRBJ2-7): DVKVTQSSRYLVKRTGEKVFLECVQDMDHENMFWYRQDPGLGLRLIYFSYDVKMKEKGDIPEGYSVSREKKERFSLILESASTNQTSMYLCASSSRFEQYFGPGTRLTVT.